The rows below give T cell receptor beta chains drawn from one sample of a study of shared clonotypes between healthy human individuals. TCRdb keeps only in-frame clones here, not all; method: immunoSEQ multiplex PCR. The sample shows millions of clones, around 95% of them seen only once. Sequencing was performed on naive CD4+ T cells sorted from blood. These receptors all come from a man aged 18 to 35 in good health. The CDR3 runs from the conserved cysteine through the conserved F or W. The D gene is left open where the match is weak. Only part of the rows carry a size: once, few, many, or a class if the clone is expanded.

>TRBD2|TRBJ2-5|NA|TRBV5-1
TGCGCCAGCAGCTTGAGTCTAGCGGGGGGCGGAGAGACCCAGTACTTC
CASSLSLAGGGETQYF
>NA|TRBJ2-7|NA|TRBV4-3
TGCGCCAGCACCCTTAATGGGAGACTCCGGGAAGAGCAGTACTTC
CASTLNGRLREEQYF
>NA|TRBJ1-1|NA|TRBV20-1
TGCAGTGCTAGATCTGGGGGAGAAGCTTTCTTT
CSARSGGEAFF
>NA|TRBJ2-5|NA|TRBV10-3
TGTGCCATCAGCCCGGGACCGGCGGGAGAGACCCAGTACTTC
CAISPGPAGETQYF
>NA|TRBJ2-2|NA|TRBV9
TGCGCCAGCTCCCGAGGGGGAGAACGACGGGCCGGGGAGCTGTTTTTT
CASSRGGERRAGELFF
>TRBD1|TRBJ1-5|NA|TRBV5-4
TGTGCCAGCAGCTCGGACAGGAATCAGCCCCAGCATTTT
CASSSDRNQPQHF
>NA|TRBJ2-2|NA|TRBV5-6
TGTGCCAGCAGCTTTGGTGGGCCCCCCGGGGAGCTGTTTTTT
CASSFGGPPGELFF
>TRBD2|TRBJ2-7|NA|TRBV19
TGTGCCAGTAGTATCGGACTAGCGGGGACCTACGAGCAGTACTTC
CASSIGLAGTYEQYF
>TRBD1|TRBJ1-6|NA|TRBV10-3
TGTGCCATCAGTAAAGGGACAGAGAATTCACCCCTCCACTTT
CAISKGTENSPLHF
>NA|TRBJ2-3|NA|TRBV6-1
TGTGCCAGCAGTGCTGTTTTTGGTTCTTTGGATACGCAGTATTTT
CASSAVFGSLDTQYF
>NA|TRBJ1-6|few|TRBV6-6
TGTGCCAGCAGTTATCTGGGTAATTCACCCCTCCACTTT
CASSYLGNSPLHF
>TRBD2|TRBJ2-7|NA|TRBV18
TGTGCCAGCTCCCCGGGACTACCCTACGAGCAGTACTTC
CASSPGLPYEQYF
>TRBD2|TRBJ2-7|NA|TRBV7-2
TGTGCCAGCAGCCCCTCGGGAGGCTCCTACGAGCAGTACTTC
CASSPSGGSYEQYF
>TRBD1|TRBJ1-6|once|TRBV5-1
TGCGCCAGCAGCTTGGGGGACAGTACTAATTCACCCCTCCACTTT
CASSLGDSTNSPLHF
>NA|TRBJ2-7|many|TRBV5-1
TGCGCCAGCAGCAGTGTAGACCAAGGGAAAGGCGTCTTC
CASSSVDQGKGVF
>NA|TRBJ2-7|NA|TRBV5-1
TGCGCCAGCAGCTTGGGCCAGGGGCCAAGATCCTACGAGCAGTACTTC
CASSLGQGPRSYEQYF
>TRBD2|TRBJ2-5|NA|TRBV28
TGTGCCAGCAGTTTAGCGGGAGCCTTGGAGACCCAGTACTTC
CASSLAGALETQYF
>TRBD1|TRBJ2-7|NA|TRBV10-3
TGTGCCATCAGGGAAAGACTTACAGGGGCTAGAGTCGGCGAGCAGTACTTC
CAIRERLTGARVGEQYF
>TRBD1|TRBJ2-7|NA|TRBV5-1
TGCGCCAGCAGCCGGGCCCCCGGGACAGAGAGGAGCTCCTACGAGCAGTACTTC
CASSRAPGTERSSYEQYF
>NA|TRBJ1-1|NA|TRBV7-9
TGTGCCAGCAGCTTACAGGGCATGGAGTCTGAAGCTTTCTTT
CASSLQGMESEAFF
>TRBD2|TRBJ2-1|once|TRBV7-2
TGTGCCAGCAGAGGGGTCGGACTAGCGGCCCTAGAGCAGTTCTTC
CASRGVGLAALEQFF
>NA|TRBJ1-3|NA|TRBV1
TGCACCAGCAGCCAAGGGCCACAGGCTACTGGAAACACCATATATTTT
CTSSQGPQATGNTIYF
>NA|TRBJ2-1|NA|TRBV25-1
TGTGCCAGCATTGAGGGTAGTGAGCAGTTCTTC
CASIEGSEQFF
>NA|TRBJ2-4|NA|TRBV2
TGTGCCAGCTCCGGTTTTGGGGTTGCCAAAAACATTCAGTACTTC
CASSGFGVAKNIQYF
>TRBD2|TRBJ2-1|NA|TRBV5-4
TGTGCCAGCAGCTTGCCTCAGGGTAGCGGGGGGGTGCGTGAGCAGTTCTTC
CASSLPQGSGGVREQFF
>NA|TRBJ2-7|NA|TRBV4-1
TGCGCCAGCAGCCAAGGGGAGGCAGGGGCGAACGAGCAGTACTTC
CASSQGEAGANEQYF
>NA|TRBJ1-6|NA|TRBV4-1
TGCGCCAGCAGCCAAGAAGGGGGACTTTCCTCCTCTCCCCTCCACTTT
CASSQEGGLSSSPLHF
>NA|TRBJ1-1|NA|TRBV27
TGTGCCAGCAGTCAGACAGTAGTAGACACTGAAGCTTTCTTT
CASSQTVVDTEAFF
>NA|TRBJ2-5|NA|TRBV5-1
TGCGCCAGCAGCTTGGGACAACCCCAAGAGACCCAGTACTTC
CASSLGQPQETQYF
>NA|TRBJ2-3|NA|TRBV10-3
TGTGCCATCAGTGTAGGGGGGTCGGGACATAATACGCAGTATTTT
CAISVGGSGHNTQYF
>NA|TRBJ1-2|once|TRBV6-5
TGTGCCAGCAGACCCGGCGGCAGGGCTGGTGGCTACACCTTC
CASRPGGRAGGYTF
>NA|TRBJ2-7|few|TRBV18
TGTGCCAGCTCCCTGGGGACCGAGGGGACCGAGCAGTACTTC
CASSLGTEGTEQYF
>TRBD2|TRBJ2-1|NA|TRBV28
TGTGCCAGCAGTCTAACCGGGACTAGCGGGATTAGTGAGCAGTTCTTC
CASSLTGTSGISEQFF
>NA|TRBJ1-1|NA|TRBV7-9
TGTGCCAGCAGCTTCCAGGGTAGAACTGAAGCTTTCTTT
CASSFQGRTEAFF
>TRBD2|TRBJ2-5|NA|TRBV7-9
TGTGCCAGCAGCTTTTCGGTTGGGACTAGCCCCTTCCAAGAGACCCAGTACTTC
CASSFSVGTSPFQETQYF
>NA|TRBJ1-1|NA|TRBV6-5
TGTGCCAGCAGTTATGGTGACAGGAGGAACACTGAAGCTTTCTTT
CASSYGDRRNTEAFF
>NA|TRBJ1-3|NA|TRBV6-6
TGTGCCAGCAGCTCGGGCCTAAGCTCTGGAAACACCATATATTTT
CASSSGLSSGNTIYF